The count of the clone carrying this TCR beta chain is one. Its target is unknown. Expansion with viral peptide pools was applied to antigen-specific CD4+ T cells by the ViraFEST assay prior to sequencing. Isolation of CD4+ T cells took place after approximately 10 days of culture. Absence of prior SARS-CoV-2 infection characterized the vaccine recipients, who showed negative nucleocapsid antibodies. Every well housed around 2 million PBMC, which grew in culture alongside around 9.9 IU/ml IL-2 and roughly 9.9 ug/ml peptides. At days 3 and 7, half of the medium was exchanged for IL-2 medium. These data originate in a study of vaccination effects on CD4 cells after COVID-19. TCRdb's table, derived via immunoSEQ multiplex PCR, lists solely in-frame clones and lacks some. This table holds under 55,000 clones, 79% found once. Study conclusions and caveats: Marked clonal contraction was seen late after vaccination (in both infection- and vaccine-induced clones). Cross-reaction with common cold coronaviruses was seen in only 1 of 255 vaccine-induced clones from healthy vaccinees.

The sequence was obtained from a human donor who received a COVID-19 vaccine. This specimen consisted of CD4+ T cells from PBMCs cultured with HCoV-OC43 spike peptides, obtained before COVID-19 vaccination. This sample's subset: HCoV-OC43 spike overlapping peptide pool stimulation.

The CDR3 bases are TGTGCCAGCAGCTTGAACCCAGCGGGGGCTCGGGCCCAGTACTTC. Protein sequence: CASSLNPAGARAQYF. This sequence joins TRBV5-8 and TRBJ2-5; 8 bases align to TRBD2. Losses at the gene ends were 1 base for V and 9 bases for J; bases not matched to a gene: 11. CDR3 size: 15 residues. Germline CDR1 reads SGHTS; CDR2 reads YDEGEE.